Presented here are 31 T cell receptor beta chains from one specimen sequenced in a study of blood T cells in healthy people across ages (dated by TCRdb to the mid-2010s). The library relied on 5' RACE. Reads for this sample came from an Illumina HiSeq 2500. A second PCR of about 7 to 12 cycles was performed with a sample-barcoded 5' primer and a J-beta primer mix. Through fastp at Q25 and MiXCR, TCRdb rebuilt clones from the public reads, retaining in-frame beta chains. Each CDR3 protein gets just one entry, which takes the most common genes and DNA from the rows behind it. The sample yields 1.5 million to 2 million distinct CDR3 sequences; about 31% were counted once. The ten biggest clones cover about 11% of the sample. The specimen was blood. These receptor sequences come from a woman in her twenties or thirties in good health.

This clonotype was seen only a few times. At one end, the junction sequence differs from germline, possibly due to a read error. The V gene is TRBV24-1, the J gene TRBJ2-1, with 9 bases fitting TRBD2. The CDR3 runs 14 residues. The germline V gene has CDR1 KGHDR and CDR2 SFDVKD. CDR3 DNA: TGTGCCACCAGTGGAGCGGGAGGATACAATGAGCGGTTCTTC. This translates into CATSGAGGYNERFF.

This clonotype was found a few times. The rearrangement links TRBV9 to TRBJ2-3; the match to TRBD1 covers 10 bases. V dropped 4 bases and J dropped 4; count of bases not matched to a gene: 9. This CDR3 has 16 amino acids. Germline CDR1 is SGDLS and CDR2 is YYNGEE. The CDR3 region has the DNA TGTGCCAGCAGCCCCCAGACAGGGGGCTCGGCAGATACGCAGTATTTT. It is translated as CASSPQTGGSADTQYF.

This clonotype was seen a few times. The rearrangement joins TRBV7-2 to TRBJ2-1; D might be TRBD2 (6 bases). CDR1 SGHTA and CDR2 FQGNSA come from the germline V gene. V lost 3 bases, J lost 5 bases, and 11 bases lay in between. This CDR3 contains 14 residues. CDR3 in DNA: TGTGCCAGCAGCTTCTGGGGGGACCACAATGAGCAGTTCTTC. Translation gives CASSFWGDHNEQFF.

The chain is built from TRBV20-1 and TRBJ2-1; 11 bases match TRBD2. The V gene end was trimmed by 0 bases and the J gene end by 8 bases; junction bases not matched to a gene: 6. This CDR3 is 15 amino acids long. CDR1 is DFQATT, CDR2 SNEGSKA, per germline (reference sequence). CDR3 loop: CSARDGGLAGDEQFF. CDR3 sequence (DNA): TGCAGTGCTAGAGATGGTGGACTAGCGGGCGATGAGCAGTTCTTC.

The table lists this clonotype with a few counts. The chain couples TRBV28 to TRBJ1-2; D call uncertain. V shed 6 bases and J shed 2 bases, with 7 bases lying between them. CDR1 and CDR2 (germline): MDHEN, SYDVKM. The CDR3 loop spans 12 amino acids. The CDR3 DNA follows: TGTGCCAGCAGGCCCGGCAACTATGGCTACACCTTC. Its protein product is CASRPGNYGYTF.

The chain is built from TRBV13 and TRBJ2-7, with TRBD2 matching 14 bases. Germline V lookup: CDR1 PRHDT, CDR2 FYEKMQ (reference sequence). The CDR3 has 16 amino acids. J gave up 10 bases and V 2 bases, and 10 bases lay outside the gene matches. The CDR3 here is CASSLRLAGGLRAQYF. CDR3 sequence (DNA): TGTGCCAGCAGCTTACGACTAGCGGGGGGGCTTCGGGCCCAGTACTTC.

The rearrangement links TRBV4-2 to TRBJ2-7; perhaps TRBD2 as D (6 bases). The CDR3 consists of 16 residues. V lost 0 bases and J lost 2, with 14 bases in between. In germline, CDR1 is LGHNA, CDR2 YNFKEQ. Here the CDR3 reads CASSQDMDYSTYEQYF. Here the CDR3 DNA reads TGTGCCAGCAGCCAAGATATGGACTATTCTACCTACGAGCAGTACTTC.

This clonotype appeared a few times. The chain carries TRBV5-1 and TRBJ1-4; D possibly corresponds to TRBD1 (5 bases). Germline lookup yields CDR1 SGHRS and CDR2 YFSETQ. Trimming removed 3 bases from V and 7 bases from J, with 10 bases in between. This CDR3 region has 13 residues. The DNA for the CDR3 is TGCGCCAGCAGCTCCGACAGTTCTGAAAAACTGTTTTTT. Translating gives CASSSDSSEKLFF. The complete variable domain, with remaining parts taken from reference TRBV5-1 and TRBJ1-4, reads KAGVTQTPRYLIKTRGQQVTLSCSPISGHRSVSWYQQTPGQGLQFLFEYFSETQRNKGNFPGRFSGRQFSNSRSEMNVSTLELGDSALYLCASSSDSSEKLFFGSGTQLSVL.

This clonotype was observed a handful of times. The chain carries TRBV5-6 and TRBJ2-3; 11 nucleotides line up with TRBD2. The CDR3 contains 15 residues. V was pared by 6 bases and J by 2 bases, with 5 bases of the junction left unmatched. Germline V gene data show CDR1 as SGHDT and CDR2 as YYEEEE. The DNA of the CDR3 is TGTGCCAGCACCTTAGCGGGAGGGTACACAGATACGCAGTATTTT. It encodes CASTLAGGYTDTQYF.

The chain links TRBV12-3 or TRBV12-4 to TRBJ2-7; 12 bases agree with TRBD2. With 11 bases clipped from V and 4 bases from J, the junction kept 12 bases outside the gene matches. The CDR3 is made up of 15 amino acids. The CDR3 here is CAGTALAGGSYEQYF. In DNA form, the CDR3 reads TGTGCCGGCACCGCACTAGCGGGAGGTTCGTACGAGCAGTACTTC.

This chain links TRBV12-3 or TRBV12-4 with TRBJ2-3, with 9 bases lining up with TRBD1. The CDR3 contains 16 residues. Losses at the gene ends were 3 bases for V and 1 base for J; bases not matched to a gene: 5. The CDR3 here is CASSFPTGGGTDTQYF. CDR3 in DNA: TGTGCCAGCAGTTTTCCGACAGGGGGGGGCACAGATACGCAGTATTTT.

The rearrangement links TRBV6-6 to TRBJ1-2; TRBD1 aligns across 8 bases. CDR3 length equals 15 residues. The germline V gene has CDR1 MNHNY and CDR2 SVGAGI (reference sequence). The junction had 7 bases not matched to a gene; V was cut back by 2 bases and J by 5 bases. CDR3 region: CASSYGQGAQYGYTF. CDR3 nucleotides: TGTGCCAGCAGTTACGGGCAGGGGGCTCAGTATGGCTACACCTTC.

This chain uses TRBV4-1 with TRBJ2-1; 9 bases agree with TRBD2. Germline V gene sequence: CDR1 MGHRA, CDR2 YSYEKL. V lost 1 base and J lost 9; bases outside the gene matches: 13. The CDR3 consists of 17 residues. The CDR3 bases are TGCGCCAGCAGCCAAGGAGGAGTAGCGGGGGCCAAGGGTGAGCAGTTCTTC. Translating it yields CASSQGGVAGAKGEQFF.

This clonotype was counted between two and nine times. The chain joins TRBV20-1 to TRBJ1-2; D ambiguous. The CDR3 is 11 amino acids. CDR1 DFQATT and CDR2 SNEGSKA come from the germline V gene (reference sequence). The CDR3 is CTLAQNYGYTF. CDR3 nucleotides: TGCACGTTGGCACAGAACTATGGCTACACCTTC.

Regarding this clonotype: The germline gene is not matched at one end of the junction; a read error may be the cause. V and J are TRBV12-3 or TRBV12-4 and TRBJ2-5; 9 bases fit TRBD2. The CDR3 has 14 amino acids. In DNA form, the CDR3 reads TGTACCAGCAGCTGGGCGGGGGGGCGCGAGACCCAGTACTTC. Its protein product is CTSSWAGGRETQYF.

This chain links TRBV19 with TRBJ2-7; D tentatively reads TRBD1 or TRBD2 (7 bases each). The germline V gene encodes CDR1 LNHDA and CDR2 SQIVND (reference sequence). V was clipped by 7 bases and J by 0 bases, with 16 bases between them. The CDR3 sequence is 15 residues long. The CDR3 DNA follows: TGTGCCAGTAAGAATCAGGGGGGGAGCTCCTACGAGCAGTACTTC. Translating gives CASKNQGGSSYEQYF.

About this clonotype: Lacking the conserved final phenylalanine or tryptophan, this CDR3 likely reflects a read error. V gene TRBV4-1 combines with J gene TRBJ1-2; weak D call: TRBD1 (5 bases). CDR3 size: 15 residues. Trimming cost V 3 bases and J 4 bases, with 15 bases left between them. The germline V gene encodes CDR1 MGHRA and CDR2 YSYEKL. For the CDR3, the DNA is TGCGCCAGCAGCCAGGGGGAGGACGGACCCTATGGCTACACCGTC. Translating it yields CASSQGEDGPYGYTV.

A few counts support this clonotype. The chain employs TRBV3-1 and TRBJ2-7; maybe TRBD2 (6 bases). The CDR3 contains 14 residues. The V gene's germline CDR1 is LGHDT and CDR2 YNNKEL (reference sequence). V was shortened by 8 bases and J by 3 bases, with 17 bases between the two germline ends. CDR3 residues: CASSPPVGGYEQYF. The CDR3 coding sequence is TGTGCCAGCTCACCACCAGTGGGGGGCTACGAGCAGTACTTC.

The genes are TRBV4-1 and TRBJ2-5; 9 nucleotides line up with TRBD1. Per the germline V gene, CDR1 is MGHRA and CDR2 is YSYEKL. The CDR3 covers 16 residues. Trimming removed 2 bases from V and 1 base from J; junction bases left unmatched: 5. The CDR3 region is CASSQTGTGTQETQYF. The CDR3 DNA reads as TGCGCCAGCAGCCAAACCGGGACAGGGACCCAAGAGACCCAGTACTTC.

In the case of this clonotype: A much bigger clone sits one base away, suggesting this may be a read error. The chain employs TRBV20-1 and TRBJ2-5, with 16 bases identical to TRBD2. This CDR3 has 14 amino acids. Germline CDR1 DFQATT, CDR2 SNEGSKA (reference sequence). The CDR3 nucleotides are TGCAGTGCGCGAGGGACTAGCGGGAGGGAGACCCTGTACTTC. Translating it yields CSARGTSGRETLYF.

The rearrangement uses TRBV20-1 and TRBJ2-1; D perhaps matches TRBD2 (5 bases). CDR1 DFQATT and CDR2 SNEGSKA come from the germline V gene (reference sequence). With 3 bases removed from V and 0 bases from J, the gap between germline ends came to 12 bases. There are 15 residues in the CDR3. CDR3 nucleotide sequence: TGCAGTGCTAGCGGGATAGCGTCCTCCTACAATGAGCAGTTCTTC. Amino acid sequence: CSASGIASSYNEQFF.

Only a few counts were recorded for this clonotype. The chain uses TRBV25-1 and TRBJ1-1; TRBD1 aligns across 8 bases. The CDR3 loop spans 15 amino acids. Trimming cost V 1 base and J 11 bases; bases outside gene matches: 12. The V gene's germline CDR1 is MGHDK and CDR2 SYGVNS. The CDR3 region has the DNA TGTGCCAGCAGTGAATTATCCAGGGGGCGGATTGAGGCTTTCTTT. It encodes CASSELSRGRIEAFF. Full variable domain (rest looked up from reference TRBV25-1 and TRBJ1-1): EADIYQTPRYLVIGTGKKITLECSQTMGHDKMYWYQQDPGMELHLIHYSYGVNSTEKGDLSSESTVSRIRTEHFPLTLESARPSHTSQYLCASSELSRGRIEAFFGQGTRLTVV.

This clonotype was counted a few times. The CDR3 here is CASRRDRESSYEQYF. The CDR3, as DNA: TGTGCCAGCAGAAGGGACAGGGAGAGCTCCTACGAGCAGTACTTC. The chain combines TRBV28 with TRBJ2-7; 9 nucleotides line up with TRBD1. Germline values: CDR1 MDHEN, CDR2 SYDVKM. After removal of 6 bases from V and 0 bases from J, the junction contained 6 bases not matched to a gene. This CDR3 has 15 amino acids.

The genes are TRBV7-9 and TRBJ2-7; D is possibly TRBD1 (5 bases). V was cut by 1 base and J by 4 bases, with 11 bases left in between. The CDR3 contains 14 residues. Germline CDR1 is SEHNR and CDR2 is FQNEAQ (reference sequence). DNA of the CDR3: TGTGCCAGCAGCTTAGAACAGGTGACGTACGAGCAGTACTTC. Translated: CASSLEQVTYEQYF.

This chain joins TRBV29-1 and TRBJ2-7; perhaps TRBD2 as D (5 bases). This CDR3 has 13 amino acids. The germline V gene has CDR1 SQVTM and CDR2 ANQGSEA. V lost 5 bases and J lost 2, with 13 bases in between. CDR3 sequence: CSVFAGSPYEQYF. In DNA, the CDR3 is TGCAGCGTTTTCGCGGGTAGCCCCTACGAGCAGTACTTC.

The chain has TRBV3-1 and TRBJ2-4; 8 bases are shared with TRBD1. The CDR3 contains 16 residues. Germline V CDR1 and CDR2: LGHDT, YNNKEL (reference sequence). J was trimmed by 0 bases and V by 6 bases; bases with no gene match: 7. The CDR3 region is CASSRTGLSAKNIQYF. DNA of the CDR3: TGTGCCAGCAGTCGGACAGGGTTGTCAGCCAAAAACATTCAGTACTTC.

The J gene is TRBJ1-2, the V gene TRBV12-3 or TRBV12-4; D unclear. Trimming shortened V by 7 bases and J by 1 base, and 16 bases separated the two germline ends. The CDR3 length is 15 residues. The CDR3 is CASTLGLTDNYGYTF. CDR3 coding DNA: TGTGCCAGCACCTTAGGGCTTACAGATAACTATGGCTACACCTTC.

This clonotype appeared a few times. CDR3 residues: CASSSTGGGTQPQHF. CDR3 nucleotides: TGTGCCAGCAGTTCAACAGGGGGCGGCACTCAGCCCCAGCATTTT. The rearrangement links TRBV28 to TRBJ1-5; 9 bases match TRBD1. This CDR3 spans 15 amino acids. With V trimmed by 4 bases and J by 6 bases, 7 bases remained unmatched. From germline, CDR1 is MDHEN and CDR2 SYDVKM.

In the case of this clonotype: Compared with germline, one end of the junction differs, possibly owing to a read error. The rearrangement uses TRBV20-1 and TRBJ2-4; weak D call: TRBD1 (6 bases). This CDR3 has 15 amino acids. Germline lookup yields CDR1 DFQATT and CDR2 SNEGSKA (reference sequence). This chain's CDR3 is CSARARAGVAYEQCF. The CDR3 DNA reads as TGCAGTGCTAGAGCGAGGGCAGGGGTAGCCTACGAGCAGTGCTTC.

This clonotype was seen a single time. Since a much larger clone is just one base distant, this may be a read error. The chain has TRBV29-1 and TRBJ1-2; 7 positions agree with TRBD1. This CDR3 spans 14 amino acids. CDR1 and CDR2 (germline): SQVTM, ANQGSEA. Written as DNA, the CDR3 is TGCAGCGTTTACCATCCGGGACAGAACTATGGCTGCACCTTC. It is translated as CSVYHPGQNYGCTF. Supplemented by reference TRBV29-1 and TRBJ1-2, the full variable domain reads SAVISQKPSRDICQRGTSLTIQCQVDSQVTMMFWYRQQPGQSLTLIATANQGSEATYESGFVIDKFPISRPNLTFSTLTVSNMSPEDSSIYLCSVYHPGQNYGCTFGSGTRLTVV.

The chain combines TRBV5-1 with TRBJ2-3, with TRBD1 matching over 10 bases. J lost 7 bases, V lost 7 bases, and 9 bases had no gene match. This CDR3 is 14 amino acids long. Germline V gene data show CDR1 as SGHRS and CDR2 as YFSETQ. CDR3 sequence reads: CASGLTGGANTQYF. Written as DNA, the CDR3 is TGCGCCAGCGGCCTGACAGGGGGCGCGAATACGCAGTATTTT.